The entry below describes one T cell receptor (beta chain). Its antigen has not been determined. The input lacks base qualities; no much larger clone sits a single base away. Library preparation used the immunoSEQ multiplex PCR assay. TCRdb holds this immuneACCESS table with in-frame rearrangements only. Some clones are missing; in checked studies, unresolved V genes explain under half, and the rest has no known cause. This sample lists approximately 83,000 clones; 85% to 95% were detected once. The top ten clones comprise about 3.9% of the sample. This specimen comes from a study of T cell changes during pregnancy in multiple sclerosis (dated by TCRdb to about 2019). Study-wide context: Changes in the T cell repertoire over the course of pregnancy were examined in this study in women with multiple sclerosis.

This receptor was obtained from a female donor with multiple sclerosis, enrolled in a pregnancy study. The sequenced sample was peripheral blood, obtained in the first trimester of pregnancy.

The nucleotide sequence reads as follows: TGTGCCAGCAGTTACATGGCAGACTCTGGAAACACCATATATTTT. It translates to CASSYMADSGNTIYF. The chain links TRBV6-5 with TRBJ1-3; the D gene cannot be resolved reliably. V loses 2 bases, J loses 0 bases, and the germline ends lie 8 bases apart. CDR1 and CDR2 are drawn from the germline V gene: MNHEY, SVGAGI. The CDR3, cysteine through phenylalanine, is 15 amino acids long. Only the CDR3 portion is preserved as DNA: 45 bases, with reading frame beginning at the first base.